This TCR beta chain was captured by sequencing in a study of blood T cell repertoires in COVID-19. TCRdb's copy holds only in-frame clones and misses some; the assay was immunoSEQ multiplex PCR. The repertoire holds about 75,000 clones, with roughly 88% as singletons. CDR1 is KGHSH, CDR2 LQKENI, per germline. Deletions cut 6 bases from V and 6 bases from J, with 14 bases between. The CDR3 is 13 residues long. This sequence joins TRBV18 and TRBJ1-1, with no clear D. The TCR comes from a human donor in a cohort sampled during active COVID-19. Sequencing used peripheral blood. The CDR3 reads CASSLTSRAEAFF. As DNA, the CDR3 is TGTGCCAGCTCCCTCACGTCTCGCGCTGAAGCTTTCTTT.